A selection of T cell receptor beta chains follows, all from one sample in a study of blood T cell repertoires in COVID-19. The table came from immunoSEQ multiplex PCR; TCRdb's copy has only in-frame clones and leaves some out. The sample consists of about 160,000 clones, 85% of them appearing once. Sequences were obtained from peripheral blood. Receptor source: a human donor with acute or convalescent COVID-19. The donor label of this sample is uncertain. The conserved cysteine and the conserved F or W are not part of the CDR3 here. The size entry is marked missing in some rows and otherwise reads once, few, many or a size class.

>14|.|TRBJ2-2|TRBV30
AWSALSGGPTGELF
>13|.|TRBJ2-5|TRBV10-2
ASSHPLLAKETQY
>13|.|TRBJ1-5|TRBV3-1/TRBV3-2
ASSQKAGNNQPQH
>10|many|TRBJ2-7|TRBV28
ASSLTSSEQY
>14|.|TRBJ2-2|TRBV3-1/TRBV3-2
ASSQRTSGSTGELF
>14|once|TRBJ1-2|TRBV19
ASSIPLGRDRAGYT
>14|.|TRBJ1-3|TRBV6-1
ASSEASAGSGNTIY
>13|once|TRBJ1-1|TRBV5-1
ASSPGQGFETEAF
>13|.|TRBJ1-4|TRBV18
ASSPGTGANEKLF
>11|.|TRBJ2-7|TRBV28
ASVDRPTHEQY
>17|.|TRBJ2-5|TRBV15
ATSRDTASGDPWRETQY
>13|.|TRBJ1-1|TRBV11-2
ASRPRIQGSTEAF
>17|.|TRBJ2-3|TRBV3-1/TRBV3-2
ASSQDRTSGVSSTDTQY
>13|.|TRBJ1-4|TRBV7-2
ASSLRQGENEKLF
>13|.|TRBJ2-2|TRBV18
ASSTTGTSVGELF
>14|.|TRBJ2-2|TRBV5-4
ASSLENAPRVGELF
>13|.|TRBJ2-7|TRBV2
ASSRTGTVIYEQY
>16|.|TRBJ2-2|TRBV19
ASTSITGGPRITGELF